This TCR beta chain was sequenced in a study of blood T cell repertoires in COVID-19. The J segment lost 3 bases and the V segment lost 0 bases, leaving 8 bases of the junction unmatched. Per the germline V gene, CDR1 is SGDLS and CDR2 is YYNGEE. This CDR3 comprises 17 residues. Membership in each cohort depended on participant-reported clinical history. TCRdb keeps only in-frame clones here, not all; method: immunoSEQ multiplex PCR. This table holds 250,000 to 350,000 clones, around 90% found once. Sequenced sample: PBMCs or T cells enriched from blood (not recorded which). The sequence was obtained from a woman in her late teens or twenties with acute COVID-19. The chain employs TRBV9 and TRBJ2-2, with 7 bases that match TRBD2. CDR3 DNA: TGTGCCAGCAGCGTAGAAGGAGGGAGGGCGTACACCGGGGAGCTGTTTTTT. Its protein product is CASSVEGGRAYTGELFF.